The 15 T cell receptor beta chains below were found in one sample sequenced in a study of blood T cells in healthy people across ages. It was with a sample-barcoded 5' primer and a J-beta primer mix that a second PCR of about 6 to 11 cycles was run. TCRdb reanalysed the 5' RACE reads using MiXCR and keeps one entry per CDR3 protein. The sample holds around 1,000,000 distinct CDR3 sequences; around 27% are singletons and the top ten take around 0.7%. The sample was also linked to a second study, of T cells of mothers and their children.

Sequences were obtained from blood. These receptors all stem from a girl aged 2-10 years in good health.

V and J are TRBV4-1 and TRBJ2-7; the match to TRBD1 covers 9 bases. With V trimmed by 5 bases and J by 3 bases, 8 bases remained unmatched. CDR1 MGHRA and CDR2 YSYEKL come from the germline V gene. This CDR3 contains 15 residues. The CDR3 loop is CASSSSLTGGYEQYF. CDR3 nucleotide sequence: TGCGCCAGCAGCTCTTCTTTGACAGGGGGCTACGAGCAGTACTTC.

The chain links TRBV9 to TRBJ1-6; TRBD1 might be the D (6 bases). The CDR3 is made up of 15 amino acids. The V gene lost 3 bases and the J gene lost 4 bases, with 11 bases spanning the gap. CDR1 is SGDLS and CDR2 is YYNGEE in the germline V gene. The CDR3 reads CASSEQTGYNSPLHF. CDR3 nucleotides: TGTGCCAGCAGCGAACAAACAGGGTATAATTCACCCCTCCACTTT.

CDR3 protein: CSVGQGHGYTF. For the CDR3, the DNA is TGCAGCGTCGGACAGGGACATGGCTACACCTTC. The chain links TRBV29-1 to TRBJ1-2; 8 bases are a match to TRBD1. V gave up 6 bases and J gave up 6 bases; unmatched junction bases: 3. Per germline, CDR1 SQVTM and CDR2 ANQGSEA. The CDR3 length is 11 residues.

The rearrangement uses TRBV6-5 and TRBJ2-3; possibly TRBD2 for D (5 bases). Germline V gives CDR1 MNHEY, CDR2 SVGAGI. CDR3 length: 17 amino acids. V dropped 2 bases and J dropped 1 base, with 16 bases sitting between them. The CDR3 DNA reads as TGTGCCAGCAGTTACACTTTTACTAGATTCGGCACAGATACGCAGTATTTT. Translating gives CASSYTFTRFGTDTQYF.

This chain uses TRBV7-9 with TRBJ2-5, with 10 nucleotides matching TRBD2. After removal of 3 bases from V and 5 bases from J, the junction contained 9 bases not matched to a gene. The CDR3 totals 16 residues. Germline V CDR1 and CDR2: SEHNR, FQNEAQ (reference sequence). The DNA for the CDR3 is TGTGCCAGCAGCTTTTCTCTAGCGGGAGTTGGTGAGACCCAGTACTTC. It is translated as CASSFSLAGVGETQYF.

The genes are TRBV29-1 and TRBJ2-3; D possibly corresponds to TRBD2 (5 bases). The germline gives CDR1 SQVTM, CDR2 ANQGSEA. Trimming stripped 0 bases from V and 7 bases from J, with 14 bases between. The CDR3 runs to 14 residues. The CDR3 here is CSVEETETGYTQYF. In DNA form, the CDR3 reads TGCAGCGTTGAAGAGACTGAGACGGGATATACGCAGTATTTT.

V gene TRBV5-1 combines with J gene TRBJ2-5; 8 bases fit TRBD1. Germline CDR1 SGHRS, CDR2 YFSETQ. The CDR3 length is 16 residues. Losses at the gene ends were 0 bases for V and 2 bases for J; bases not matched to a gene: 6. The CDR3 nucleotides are TGCGCCAGCAGCTTGGAACCCAGGACAGGGCAAGAGACCCAGTACTTC. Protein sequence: CASSLEPRTGQETQYF.

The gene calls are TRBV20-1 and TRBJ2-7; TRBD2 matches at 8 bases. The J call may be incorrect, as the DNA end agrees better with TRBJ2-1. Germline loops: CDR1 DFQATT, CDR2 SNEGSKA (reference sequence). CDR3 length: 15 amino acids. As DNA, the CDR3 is TGCAGTGCTAGAGTCCCGGGACTAGAATCCAATGAGCAGTTCTTC. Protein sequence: CSARVPGLESNEQFF.

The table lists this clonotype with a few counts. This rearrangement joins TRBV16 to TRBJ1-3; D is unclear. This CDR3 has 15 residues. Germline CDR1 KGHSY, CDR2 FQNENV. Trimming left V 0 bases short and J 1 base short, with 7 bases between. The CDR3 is CASSQSPGSGNTIYF. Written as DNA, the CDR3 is TGTGCCAGCAGCCAATCCCCGGGGTCTGGAAACACCATATATTTT.

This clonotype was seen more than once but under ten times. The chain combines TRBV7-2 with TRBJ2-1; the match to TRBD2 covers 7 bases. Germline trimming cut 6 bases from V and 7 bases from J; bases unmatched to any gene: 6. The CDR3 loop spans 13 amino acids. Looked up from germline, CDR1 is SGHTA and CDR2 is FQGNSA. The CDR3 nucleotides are TGTGCCAGCAGAGACGCGGGGGTGAATGAGCAGTTCTTC. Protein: CASRDAGVNEQFF.

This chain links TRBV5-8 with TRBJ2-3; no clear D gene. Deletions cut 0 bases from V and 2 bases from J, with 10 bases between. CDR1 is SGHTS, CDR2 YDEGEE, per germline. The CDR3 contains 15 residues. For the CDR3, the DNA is TGTGCCAGCAGCTTGGAAGGCCAGTACACAGATACGCAGTATTTT. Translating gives CASSLEGQYTDTQYF.

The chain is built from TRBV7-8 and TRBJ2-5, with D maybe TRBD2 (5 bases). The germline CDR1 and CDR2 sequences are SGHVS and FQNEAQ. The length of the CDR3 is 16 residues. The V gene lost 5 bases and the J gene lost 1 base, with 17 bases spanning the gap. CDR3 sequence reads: CASSLGLEALQETQYF. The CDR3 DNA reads TGTGCCAGCAGCCTAGGGTTGGAGGCACTCCAAGAGACCCAGTACTTC.

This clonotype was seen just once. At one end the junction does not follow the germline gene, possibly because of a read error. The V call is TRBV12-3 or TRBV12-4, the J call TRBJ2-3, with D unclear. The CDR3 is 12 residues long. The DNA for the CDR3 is TGTGCCAGCAGTTTAAATGCAGATACGGAGTATTTT. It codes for CASSLNADTEYF.

Here the CDR3 reads CASSSLRDRVFRLFF. The CDR3 nucleotides are TGTGCCAGCAGCTCTCTCCGGGACAGGGTATTTAGACTGTTTTTT. The rearrangement joins TRBV7-9 to TRBJ1-4, with 9 bases identical to TRBD1. Germline CDR1 SEHNR, CDR2 FQNEAQ (reference sequence). After removal of 4 bases from V and 13 bases from J, the junction contained 13 bases not matched to a gene. The CDR3 sequence is 15 residues long.

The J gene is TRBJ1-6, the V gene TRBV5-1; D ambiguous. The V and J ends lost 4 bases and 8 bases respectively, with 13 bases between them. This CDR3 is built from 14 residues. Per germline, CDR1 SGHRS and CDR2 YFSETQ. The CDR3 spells CASSLSLSHSPLHF. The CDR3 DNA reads TGCGCCAGCAGCCTTTCTTTATCGCATTCACCCCTCCACTTT.